A selection of T cell receptor beta chains follows, all from one sample in a study of spatial heterogeneity in lung cancer. MiXCR was run by TCRdb on the 5' RACE reads, yielding one entry per CDR3 protein. The profile shows about 70,000 distinct CDR3 sequences, 7.5% to 10% of them singletons. Sequences were derived from PBMCs, sampled at follow-up. The origin of the receptors is a female donor with early-stage non-small cell lung cancer. Each CDR3 is given with its conserved first and last residue. The D gene is left open where the match is weak. A clone size is listed for some rows: how often the clone was seen (once, few, many), or a class if it is expanded.

D gene,V gene,clone size,CDR3 length,J gene,CDR3 DNA,CDR3 protein
-,TRBV28,many,14,TRBJ1-1,TGTGCCAGCAGTCTGGGTGGGGATTACACTGAAGCTTTCTTT,CASSLGGDYTEAFF
TRBD1,TRBV29-1,many,12,TRBJ1-1,TGCAGCGTTGGACAGGGTGTCACTGAAGCTTTCTTT,CSVGQGVTEAFF
-,TRBV5-1,many,14,TRBJ2-5,TGCGCCAGCAGCTCCGTGAGGGTAGCGGAGACCCAGTACTTC,CASSSVRVAETQYF
-,TRBV20-1,-,14,TRBJ1-5,TGCAGTGCTCCAACGGTAGGGTACGATCAGCCCCAGCATTTT,CSAPTVGYDQPQHF
-,TRBV12-3/TRBV12-4,many,15,TRBJ1-5,TGTGCCAGCAGTCACAAGGGGGGGTGGAATCAGCCCCAGCATTTT,CASSHKGGWNQPQHF
-,TRBV7-8,many,14,TRBJ2-7,TGTGCCGGGGGGAAGGCTGGTTCGCCCTACGAGCAGTACTTC,CAGGKAGSPYEQYF
-,TRBV20-1,many,12,TRBJ2-7,TGCAGTGCTAGGCGTGTTCCCTACGAGCAGTACTTC,CSARRVPYEQYF
TRBD1,TRBV20-1,few,13,TRBJ1-1,TGCAGTGCTAGAAAGGACAGGGTCACTGAAGCTTTCTTT,CSARKDRVTEAFF
-,TRBV20-1,few,17,TRBJ1-6,TGCAGTGCTTCCCACCCGGACGGCAGCTCCTATAATTCACCCCTCCACTTT,CSASHPDGSSYNSPLHF
TRBD2,TRBV20-1,many,14,TRBJ2-5,TGCAGTGCTCCTAGCGGGAGTTCCCTCCGGGCCCAGTACTTC,CSAPSGSSLRAQYF
-,TRBV3-1,many,11,TRBJ2-1,TGTGCCACCCGTGGTTACAATGAGCAGTTCTTC,CATRGYNEQFF
-,TRBV15,many,14,TRBJ1-1,TGTGCCACCAGCAGAGTAGGGGAAGTCACCGAAGCTTTCTTT,CATSRVGEVTEAFF
-,TRBV27,many,14,TRBJ2-5,TGTGCCAGCAGTTTTGGGGTGCTACAAGAGACCCAGTACTTC,CASSFGVLQETQYF
-,TRBV7-8,many,15,TRBJ2-2,TGTGCCAGCAGCCGGCAGTTTTTGAACACCGGGGAGCTGTTTTTT,CASSRQFLNTGELFF
TRBD1,TRBV6-5,many,15,TRBJ2-7,TGTGCCAGCAGCTACGACAGGGGGCCAAGCTACGAGCAGTACTTC,CASSYDRGPSYEQYF
TRBD1,TRBV7-9,-,20,TRBJ2-2,TGTGCCAGCAGCTTAGTGGGGGTCCTAATGGGGACAGCGAACACCGGGGAGCTGTTTTTT,CASSLVGVLMGTANTGELFF
-,TRBV28,many,12,TRBJ1-4,TGTGCCAGCAGTTTACCACTGGGAAAACTGTTTTTT,CASSLPLGKLFF
TRBD2,TRBV5-1,-,14,TRBJ2-1,TGCGCCAGCAGCTGGGGACTAGCAGCGGATGAGCAGTTCTTC,CASSWGLAADEQFF
-,TRBV5-1,many,12,TRBJ2-1,TGCGCCAGCAGCTTGGCGGACTCCCGGTCGTTCTTC,CASSLADSRSFF
-,TRBV28,few,11,TRBJ2-7,TGTGCCAGCGGTGAGGACAACGAGCAGTACTTC,CASGEDNEQYF
-,TRBV20-1,few,13,TRBJ1-5,TGCAGTGGGGGCCTAGCCCAAAATCAGCCCCAGCATTTT,CSGGLAQNQPQHF
TRBD1,TRBV28,many,17,TRBJ1-1,TGTGCCAGCAGCCCTCCGGGACAGGGGGCCCGGAACACTGAAGCTTTCTTT,CASSPPGQGARNTEAFF